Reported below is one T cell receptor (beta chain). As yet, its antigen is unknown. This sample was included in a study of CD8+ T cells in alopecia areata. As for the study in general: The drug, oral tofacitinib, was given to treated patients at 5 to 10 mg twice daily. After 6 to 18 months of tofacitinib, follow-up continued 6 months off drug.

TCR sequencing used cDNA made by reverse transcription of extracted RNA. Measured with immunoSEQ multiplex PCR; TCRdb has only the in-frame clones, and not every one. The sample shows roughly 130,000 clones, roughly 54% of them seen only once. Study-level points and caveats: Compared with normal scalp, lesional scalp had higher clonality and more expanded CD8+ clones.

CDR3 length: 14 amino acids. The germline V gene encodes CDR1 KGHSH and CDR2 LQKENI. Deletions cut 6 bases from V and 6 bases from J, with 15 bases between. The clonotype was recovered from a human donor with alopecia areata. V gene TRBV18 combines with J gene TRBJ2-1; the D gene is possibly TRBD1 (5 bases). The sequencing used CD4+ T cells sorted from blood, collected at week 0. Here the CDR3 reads CASSPVQQGNEQFF. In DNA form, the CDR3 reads TGTGCCAGCTCCCCGGTCCAGCAGGGCAATGAGCAGTTCTTC.